A selection of T cell receptor beta chains follows, all from one sample in a study of T-cell reconstitution after alpha-beta-depleted transplantation in children. TCRdb fed the PCR reads into MiXCR, producing one record per CDR3 protein. The table has fewer than 250,000 distinct CDR3 sequences, over 15% seen once. The source was PBMCs, mostly from graft donor cells, collected 360 days after TCRalphabeta/CD19-depleted stem cell transplant. Source of these receptors: a male patient under 10 years old who had a stem cell transplant for acute lymphoblastic leukemia, so the T cells may come from the graft donor. The CDR3 runs from the conserved cysteine through the conserved F or W. Fields, in order: D gene, J gene, V gene, clone size, CDR3 DNA, CDR3 protein. A D gene is named only where the DNA matches it firmly. Size tells how often a clone was seen (once, few, many) or the class of an expanded clone, and some rows leave it out.

.,TRBJ2-3,TRBV5-1,few,TGCGCCAGCAGCTCCAGGGGAGGCACAGATACGCAGTATTTT,CASSSRGGTDTQYF
.,TRBJ1-1,TRBV28,.,TGTGCCAGCAACCGGCAACAGGCCACTGAAGCTTTCTTT,CASNRQQATEAFF
.,TRBJ2-5,TRBV7-7,.,TGTGCCAGCAGCTCCGGGGTTAAAGAGACCCAGTACTTC,CASSSGVKETQYF
.,TRBJ1-2,TRBV25-1,few,TGTGCCAGCAGTGAATCCCAGCAGGGATCGGGGAACTATGGCTACACCTTC,CASSESQQGSGNYGYTF
TRBD1,TRBJ1-2,TRBV6-6,many,TGTGCCAGCAGGCCCGGGACAGACACACAACGCGGAGGCTACACCTTC,CASRPGTDTQRGGYTF
.,TRBJ1-1,TRBV14,.,TGTGCCAGCAGCCAAGAGGAAGGGTTTCTCGGGTACACTGAAGCTTTCTTT,CASSQEEGFLGYTEAFF
TRBD2,TRBJ2-7,TRBV12-3/TRBV12-4,.,TGTGCCAGCAGTTTAGTGGGTGGGGGGGACGAGCAGTACTTC,CASSLVGGGDEQYF
.,TRBJ1-5,TRBV7-9,.,TGTGCCAGCAGCTCCTCTGGTCAGCCCCAGCATTTT,CASSSSGQPQHF
.,TRBJ2-7,TRBV30,.,TGTGCCTGGAGTCTTGGCCTTTACGAGCAGTACTTC,CAWSLGLYEQYF
.,TRBJ1-4,TRBV4-2,.,TGTGCCAGCAGCCAAGAAGGATTGATGGGGGCCAACTCGATTAGGGGTGAAAAACTGTTTTTT,CASSQEGLMGANSIRGEKLFF
.,TRBJ2-1,TRBV7-8,.,TGTGCCAGCAGTTCCCTAGACGGCCCTTTGGAAAATGAGCAGTTCTTC,CASSSLDGPLENEQFF
.,TRBJ1-2,TRBV20-1,.,TGCAGTGCTAGTACAGGGTGGGAAGTTGGCTACACCTTC,CSASTGWEVGYTF
.,TRBJ2-7,TRBV5-1,few,TGCGCCAGCAGCTATGGGACGCTCTCCTACGAGCAGTACTTC,CASSYGTLSYEQYF
.,TRBJ2-6,TRBV9,.,TGTGCCAGCAGCGTAGCAGGCACTGGGGCCAACGTCCTGACTTTC,CASSVAGTGANVLTF
.,TRBJ2-7,TRBV20-1,few,TGCAGTGCCACTTGGGGGGACGAGCAGTACTTC,CSATWGDEQYF
.,TRBJ1-4,TRBV12-3/TRBV12-4,many,TGTGCCAGCAGTTTTGCCCGACCTCTAACTAATGAAAAACTGTTTTTT,CASSFARPLTNEKLFF
.,TRBJ1-5,TRBV7-9,.,TGTGCCAGCAGCTCTGCGGACCTACGGGGCAATCAGCCCCAGCATTTT,CASSSADLRGNQPQHF
.,TRBJ1-2,TRBV29-1,few,TGCAGCGTGCAGGGCTCCGGCTATGGCTACACCTTC,CSVQGSGYGYTF
.,TRBJ1-5,TRBV7-8,.,TGTGCCAGCAGCTTAGGCAGGGATAGGTCTCAGCCCCAGCATTTT,CASSLGRDRSQPQHF
.,TRBJ2-5,TRBV18,.,TGTGCCAGCTCACCAGCCGGCGGCAGGCAAGAGACCCAGTACTTC,CASSPAGGRQETQYF
.,TRBJ2-3,TRBV11-2,many,TGTGCCAGCGCCTGGGCGAGGGGCACAGATACGCAGTATTTT,CASAWARGTDTQYF
TRBD2,TRBJ2-2,TRBV28,.,TGTGCCAGCAGTTTACCACTGACTAGCGGGCACGGGGAGCTGTTTTTT,CASSLPLTSGHGELFF
TRBD2,TRBJ2-1,TRBV12-3/TRBV12-4,.,TGTACCATCTGTTTAGCGCGTAGGGGACTAGCGGCATCCTACAATGAGCAGTTCTTC,CTICLARRGLAASYNEQFF
.,TRBJ2-1,TRBV5-1,.,TGCGCCAGCAGCTGGGACATAAGCTCCTACAATGAGCAGTTCTTC,CASSWDISSYNEQFF
.,TRBJ2-7,TRBV27,many,TGTGCCAGCAGTTTAAGTGAGGGTTTCGGCGAGCAGTACTTC,CASSLSEGFGEQYF
TRBD2,TRBJ2-7,TRBV5-4,many,TGTGCCAGCAGCTTGGATACTAGCGGGAGTTCCTACGAGCAGTACTTC,CASSLDTSGSSYEQYF
.,TRBJ2-4,TRBV12-3/TRBV12-4,.,TGTGCCAGCAGTTGGACGGTCCTAGCCAAAAACATTCAGTACTTC,CASSWTVLAKNIQYF
.,TRBJ2-4,TRBV21-1,.,TGTGCCAGCAGCACACGGACAGCCTCTAGATCGGACATTCAGTACTTC,CASSTRTASRSDIQYF
.,TRBJ2-7,TRBV7-2,few,TGTGCCAGCAGTCGCCCTGACAGGACCGCCTACGAGCAGTACTTC,CASSRPDRTAYEQYF
.,TRBJ2-5,TRBV29-1,.,TGCAGCGTTCGTTCGGGCGGGGCCCAAGAGACCCAGTACTTC,CSVRSGGAQETQYF
TRBD1,TRBJ1-5,TRBV7-9,many,TGTGCCAGCAGTAGCACAGGGGGGGGTCAGCCCCAGCATTTT,CASSSTGGGQPQHF
.,TRBJ2-2,TRBV2,many,TGTGCCTCCCAGGGGTTGAGCACCGGGGAGCTGTTTTTT,CASQGLSTGELFF
.,TRBJ2-3,TRBV5-5,few,TGTGCCAGCAGCTTGGCGGCAGTTAGCACAGATACGCAGTATTTT,CASSLAAVSTDTQYF
TRBD2,TRBJ2-7,TRBV5-1,once,TGCGCCAGCAGCAAGTCTTTAGCGGGAGGTAGTTTGGGTACCTACGAGCAGTACTTC,CASSKSLAGGSLGTYEQYF
.,TRBJ1-4,TRBV25-1,.,TGTGCCAGCAGTTCTGTCGAGTTCAATGAAAAACTGTTTTTT,CASSSVEFNEKLFF
.,TRBJ2-7,TRBV20-1,.,TGCAGTGCTCAAACGGGGGAGAACTACGAGCAGTACTTC,CSAQTGENYEQYF
TRBD1,TRBJ2-7,TRBV12-3/TRBV12-4,few,TGTGCCAGCAGTTTTGAGGGGGCCACCTACGAGCAGTACTTC,CASSFEGATYEQYF
.,TRBJ2-7,TRBV29-1,few,TGCAGCGCCGCCACCGGGACGCCAAACCGTGAGCAGTACTTC,CSAATGTPNREQYF
.,TRBJ2-3,TRBV10-3,few,TGTGCCATCAGTGGGGCAGGTGAGCGGAGCACAGATACGCAGTATTTT,CAISGAGERSTDTQYF
.,TRBJ2-7,TRBV10-3,few,TGTGCCATCAGTGCAGGGTACGAGCAGTACTTC,CAISAGYEQYF
.,TRBJ2-7,TRBV4-3,many,TGCGCCAGCAGCCAAGGGACGGGACTTCCCTCGCCCTACGAGCAGTACTTC,CASSQGTGLPSPYEQYF
TRBD2,TRBJ2-1,TRBV19,.,TGTGCCAGTAGTATTCATAGCGGGGGACAAAGGCAGTTCTTC,CASSIHSGGQRQFF
.,TRBJ1-5,TRBV15,few,TGTGCCACCAGCAGAGATTTCCCTATCTACGGGGATCAGCCCCAGCATTTT,CATSRDFPIYGDQPQHF
.,TRBJ2-3,TRBV3-1,.,TGTGCCAGCAGCCCCGTTGGGTGGGACCGCACAGATACGCAGTATTTT,CASSPVGWDRTDTQYF
.,TRBJ2-7,TRBV12-3/TRBV12-4,many,TGTGCCAGCAGAGATGGGACCAAGAGCTCCTACGAGCAGTACTTC,CASRDGTKSSYEQYF
.,TRBJ2-5,TRBV6-1,.,TGTGCCAGCAGTGAAGCGGTAGGCAGCGCCCAGTACTTC,CASSEAVGSAQYF
.,TRBJ2-3,TRBV11-2,few,TGTGCCAGCAGCTTAGTGGGCGGCGCAGATACGCAGTATTTT,CASSLVGGADTQYF
TRBD1,TRBJ2-1,TRBV12-3/TRBV12-4,.,TGTGCCAGCAGTGGTCCGGGGACAGGGTGGGATGAGCAGTTCTTC,CASSGPGTGWDEQFF
.,TRBJ2-3,TRBV7-2,many,TGTGCCAGCAGCTTAATCGACAGAGTCACAGATACGCAGTATTTT,CASSLIDRVTDTQYF
.,TRBJ2-3,TRBV12-3/TRBV12-4,few,TGTGCCAGCAGTCCCCTGGCGGGGGCATTATTTAATACGCAGTATTTT,CASSPLAGALFNTQYF
.,TRBJ1-6,TRBV12-3/TRBV12-4,.,TGTGCCAGCAGTTTGGTGGGACCTAATTCACCCCTCCACTTT,CASSLVGPNSPLHF
.,TRBJ1-5,TRBV10-3,.,TGTGCCATCAGTGAGGAGGGTAGGCAGCCCCAGCATTTT,CAISEEGRQPQHF
.,TRBJ1-5,TRBV10-1,few,TGCGCCAGCAGTGAGTCGGATCAGCCCCAGCATTTT,CASSESDQPQHF
TRBD2,TRBJ2-1,TRBV5-1,many,TGCGCCAGCAATCCGGGGGGGCCCTCCTACAATGAGCAGTTCTTC,CASNPGGPSYNEQFF
.,TRBJ1-3,TRBV6-1,.,TGTGCGACTGGGGGAGGTTCCTCTGGAAACACCATATATTTT,CATGGGSSGNTIYF